A single sample is the source of the 26 T cell receptor beta chains below, sequenced in a study of blood T cell repertoires in COVID-19. The repertoire was sequenced with immunoSEQ multiplex PCR; TCRdb's copy has only in-frame clones and lacks some. The sample records roughly 150,000 clones, roughly 93% being singletons. Sequencing was carried out using peripheral blood. The receptor source for this set is a man aged 18 to 30 with acute or convalescent COVID-19.

The chain employs TRBV5-1 and TRBJ1-6; weak D call: TRBD1 (5 bases). Germline lookup yields CDR1 SGHRS and CDR2 YFSETQ. Between the trimmed V and J ends, which lost 0 bases and 7 bases, there was a span of 11 bases. The CDR3 runs to 15 residues. The CDR3, as DNA: TGCGCCAGCAGCTTGGAAGGGGCACTGAATTCACCCCTCCACTTT. This sequence encodes CASSLEGALNSPLHF.

The V and J genes are TRBV18 and TRBJ1-3, with 9 bases fitting TRBD1. V lost 3 bases, J lost 2 bases, and 5 bases stayed unmatched. Germline loops: CDR1 KGHSH, CDR2 LQKENI. There are 16 residues in the CDR3. CDR3 sequence (DNA): TGTGCCAGCTCACCCCTACAGGGGGCGGCTGGAAACACCATATATTTT. Translated: CASSPLQGAAGNTIYF.

V gene TRBV4-1 combines with J gene TRBJ2-7; D not resolved. This CDR3 spans 11 amino acids. The germline V gene has CDR1 MGHRA and CDR2 YSYEKL. V lost 6 bases, J lost 5 bases, and 8 bases lay in between. The DNA of the CDR3 is TGCGCCAGCAGTGGAAGCGACGAGCAGTACTTC. Translation: CASSGSDEQYF.

CDR3 in amino acids: CASSPLEGLAYYEQYF. CDR3 in DNA: TGTGCCAGCAGCCCTCTGGAGGGACTAGCTTACTACGAGCAGTACTTC. The chain recombines TRBV11-2 with TRBJ2-7; 9 nucleotides line up with TRBD2. From germline, CDR1 is SGHAT and CDR2 FQNNGV. The length of the CDR3 is 16 residues. V dropped 5 bases and J dropped 3; count of bases not matched to a gene: 11.

The DNA for the CDR3 is TGTGCCAGCAGCTTAGCCTCGGGACAGGGGGCAAGGTACGAGCAGTACTTC. Translating gives CASSLASGQGARYEQYF. The chain links TRBV7-8 to TRBJ2-7; 12 bases fit TRBD1. The CDR3 consists of 17 residues. Unmatched junction bases numbered 7, after V lost 0 bases and J lost 4 bases. The germline CDR1 and CDR2 sequences are SGHVS and FQNEAQ. The variable domain in full, with the rest retrieved from reference TRBV7-8 and TRBJ2-7, is GAGVSQSPRYKVAKRGQDVALRCDPISGHVSLFWYQQALGQGPEFLTYFQNEAQLDKSGLPSDRFFAERPEGSVSTLKIQRTQQEDSAVYLCASSLASGQGARYEQYFGPGTRLTVT.

This clone was seen just once. V and J are TRBV5-1 and TRBJ1-1; 7 bases match TRBD1. The germline CDR1 and CDR2 sequences are SGHRS and YFSETQ. V shed 4 bases and J 3 bases; nucleotides not matched to a gene: 6. CDR3 length: 14 residues. The CDR3 coding sequence is TGCGCCAGCAGCCGACAGGGAGTGGACACTGAAGCTTTCTTT. This translates into CASSRQGVDTEAFF.

In this sample, this clone turned up a few times. The chain is built from TRBV5-1 and TRBJ2-1, with 7 bases lining up with TRBD1. This CDR3 is built from 14 residues. Germline V gives CDR1 SGHRS, CDR2 YFSETQ. Germline trimming cut 4 bases from V and 6 bases from J; bases unmatched to any gene: 7. The DNA for the CDR3 is TGCGCCAGCAGCATGGACAGGTCTCGCAATGAGCAGTTCTTC. This sequence encodes CASSMDRSRNEQFF.

The rearrangement links TRBV9 to TRBJ1-2; 7 nucleotides line up with TRBD1. This CDR3 spans 15 amino acids. CDR1 and CDR2 from the germline V gene are SGDLS and YYNGEE. With V trimmed by 3 bases and J by 2 bases, 7 bases remained unmatched. The CDR3 DNA reads TGTGCCAGCAGCGCCCGACAGGGCGGGAACTATGGCTACACCTTC. It encodes CASSARQGGNYGYTF.

The chain has TRBV6-5 and TRBJ2-7, with D tentatively TRBD2 (6 bases). The germline V gene has CDR1 MNHEY and CDR2 SVGAGI. Trimming took off 6 bases at V and 2 bases at J, with 17 bases between the two ends. The CDR3 sequence is 15 residues long. The CDR3 loop is CASRIQGLGTYEQYF. The CDR3 DNA is TGTGCCAGCAGGATTCAGGGACTGGGCACCTACGAGCAGTACTTC.

The chain has TRBV4-2 and TRBJ1-4; no firm D call. The CDR3 has 14 amino acids. With 2 bases removed from V and 0 bases from J, the gap between germline ends came to 4 bases. Germline CDR1 is LGHNA and CDR2 is YNFKEQ. The CDR3 loop reads CASSQLATNEKLFF. For the CDR3, the DNA is TGTGCCAGCAGCCAATTAGCAACTAATGAAAAACTGTTTTTT.

Note on this clone: Different DNA sequences within this sample yield the same CDR3. The chain combines TRBV24-1 with TRBJ2-5; 7 bases are shared with TRBD1. V shed 2 bases and J 4 bases; nucleotides not matched to a gene: 0. From germline, CDR1 is KGHDR and CDR2 SFDVKD. This CDR3 has 13 residues. Written as DNA, the CDR3 is TGTGCCACCAGTGATTCAGGGGGAGAGACCCAGTACTTC. Amino acid sequence: CATSDSGGETQYF.

The sample holds one count of this clone. V and J are TRBV23-1 and TRBJ1-3; D perhaps matches TRBD1 (5 bases). TRBV23-1 is sorted into the ORF group, with uncertain function. The CDR3 extends over 17 amino acids. Deletions cut 3 bases from V and 0 bases from J, with 15 bases between. The DNA of the CDR3 is TGCGCCAGCAGTCATGAAAAAGACAGTGGCTCTGGAAACACCATATATTTT. Protein product: CASSHEKDSGSGNTIYF.

The chain links TRBV19 to TRBJ1-1, with D perhaps TRBD1 (5 bases). The ends were cut back, 5 bases at V and 3 bases at J, with 19 bases in the middle. Per the germline V gene, CDR1 is LNHDA and CDR2 is SQIVND (reference sequence). The CDR3 sequence is 16 residues long. CDR3 DNA sequence: TGTGCCAGTAGTTCCCCGATAGCGGGGGGGGACACTGAAGCTTTCTTT. Translated: CASSSPIAGGDTEAFF.

The rearrangement links TRBV9 to TRBJ2-1, with 10 bases that match TRBD2. With V trimmed by 0 bases and J by 8 bases, 11 bases remained unmatched. Germline CDR1 and CDR2: SGDLS and YYNGEE. The CDR3 is 17 amino acids. The CDR3 sequence: CASSVGYVLAGADEQFF. CDR3 bases: TGTGCCAGCAGCGTAGGTTATGTCCTAGCGGGAGCGGATGAGCAGTTCTTC.

The chain carries TRBV6-1 and TRBJ2-7; 7 bases align to TRBD1. V shed 2 bases and J 2 bases; nucleotides not matched to a gene: 6. The germline V gene encodes CDR1 MNHNS and CDR2 SASEGT. The CDR3 spans 15 residues. CDR3 amino acids: CASSEWDSETYEQYF. The CDR3 nucleotides are TGTGCCAGCAGTGAATGGGACAGTGAAACCTACGAGCAGTACTTC.

The chain employs TRBV7-9 and TRBJ1-3; no reliable D call. Germline V lookup: CDR1 SEHNR, CDR2 FQNEAQ (reference sequence). The V and J ends lost 6 bases and 0 bases respectively, with 6 bases between them. The CDR3 totals 13 residues. The CDR3 loop reads CASSRGSGNTIYF. The CDR3 DNA reads as TGTGCCAGCAGTCGGGGCTCTGGAAACACCATATATTTT.

The chain recombines TRBV19 with TRBJ1-4; 8 bases match TRBD1. Looked up from germline, CDR1 is LNHDA and CDR2 is SQIVND (reference sequence). The CDR3 covers 14 residues. Trimming took 7 bases from V and 7 from J; bases not matched to a gene: 8. The CDR3, as DNA: TGTGCCAGTAAACCGACAGGGGAGAGTGAAAAACTGTTTTTT. Its translation: CASKPTGESEKLFF.

V gene TRBV7-9 combines with J gene TRBJ2-2, with 9 bases fitting TRBD1. The trim removed 0 bases at V and 6 bases at J, leaving 8 bases unmatched. Germline V CDR1 and CDR2: SEHNR, FQNEAQ (reference sequence). The CDR3 is made up of 17 amino acids. CDR3 nucleotides: TGTGCCAGCAGCTTAGCCGGAGGGACAGGGTATCCCGGGGAGCTGTTTTTT. It codes for CASSLAGGTGYPGELFF.

The chain has TRBV7-9 and TRBJ2-6; no clear D gene. CDR3 length: 17 residues. Germline CDR1 and CDR2: SEHNR and FQNEAQ (reference sequence). Trimming removed 0 bases at V and 0 bases at J, with 9 bases between. The CDR3 DNA reads as TGTGCCAGCAGCTTAGCCTCCTTTAACTCTGGGGCCAACGTCCTGACTTTC. Protein: CASSLASFNSGANVLTF.

The V gene is TRBV7-9, the J gene TRBJ1-2; 7 nucleotides match TRBD1. Germline trimming cut 5 bases from V and 5 bases from J; bases unmatched to any gene: 20. Per the germline V gene, CDR1 is SEHNR and CDR2 is FQNEAQ (reference sequence). The CDR3 totals 18 residues. The CDR3 protein is CASSPTGQRQGHGYGYTF. The DNA for the CDR3 is TGTGCCAGCAGCCCCACCGGGCAACGACAGGGCCATGGGTATGGCTACACCTTC.

This clone was recorded only once. This sequence joins TRBV11-2 and TRBJ2-1; 12 bases match TRBD1. Germline lookup yields CDR1 SGHAT and CDR2 FQNNGV. V shed 2 bases and J 5 bases; nucleotides not matched to a gene: 4. The CDR3 consists of 16 residues. The chain's CDR3 is CASSLRDRGPNNEQFF. DNA of the CDR3: TGTGCCAGCAGCTTACGGGACAGGGGGCCGAACAATGAGCAGTTCTTC. Drawing the rest from reference TRBV11-2 and TRBJ2-1, the complete variable domain is EAGVAQSPRYKIIEKRQSVAFWCNPISGHATLYWYQQILGQGPKLLIQFQNNGVVDDSQLPKDRFSAERLKGVDSTLKIQPAKLEDSAVYLCASSLRDRGPNNEQFFGPGTRLTVL.

The chain uses TRBV6-1 and TRBJ1-4; D unresolved. This CDR3 contains 14 residues. The germline V gene has CDR1 MNHNS and CDR2 SASEGT. The ends were cut back, 2 bases at V and 4 bases at J, with 8 bases in the middle. This chain's CDR3 is CASSETAYNEKLFF. The CDR3 DNA is TGTGCCAGCAGTGAAACAGCCTATAATGAAAAACTGTTTTTT.

The chain joins TRBV29-1 to TRBJ2-7; D not resolved. Trimming pared 2 bases from V and 2 bases from J, leaving 16 bases between. This CDR3 is built from 15 residues. Germline V gene lookup returns CDR1 SQVTM and CDR2 ANQGSEA. The CDR3 DNA is TGCAGCGTTGAACGTTTGGCGGTTCGGGCCTACGAGCAGTACTTC. Translation: CSVERLAVRAYEQYF.

The chain joins TRBV6-4 to TRBJ2-7; 13 positions agree with TRBD2. J gave up 7 bases and V 4 bases, and 7 bases lay outside the gene matches. Per germline, CDR1 MRHNA and CDR2 SNTAGT. The length of the CDR3 is 15 residues. CDR3 in DNA: TGTGCCAGCAGTGTCGGGACTAGCGGGACTGAGGAGCAGTACTTC. Translating it yields CASSVGTSGTEEQYF.

V is TRBV25-1 and J is TRBJ2-7, with D possibly being TRBD1 (5 bases). Deletions cut 6 bases from V and 4 bases from J, with 19 bases between. Per germline, CDR1 MGHDK and CDR2 SYGVNS. The CDR3 loop spans 15 amino acids. This CDR3 is CASSSSQGQNYEQYF. In DNA form, the CDR3 reads TGTGCCAGCAGCTCCTCTCAGGGCCAGAATTACGAGCAGTACTTC.

The chain recombines TRBV9 with TRBJ2-1, with 8 bases aligning to TRBD2. Germline V gives CDR1 SGDLS, CDR2 YYNGEE. This CDR3 comprises 16 residues. V trimming: 0 bases; J trimming: 10 bases; junction bases outside the gene matches: 12. For the CDR3, the DNA is TGTGCCAGCAGCGTAGACCCCTCCAGAGCGGGGGTGGAGCAGTTCTTC. Amino acid sequence: CASSVDPSRAGVEQFF.